This is a list of T cell receptor beta chains from one sample in a study of CD8 T cells in Susac syndrome. One entry per CDR3 protein results from TCRdb running MiXCR on the immunoSEQ multiplex PCR reads. The sample consists of under 200,000 distinct CDR3 sequences, over 85% of them appearing once. Sequenced: CD4+ T cells from PBMCs. Receptors originate from a human donor in good health. The conserved cysteine and the conserved F or W are not part of the CDR3 here. A row's size may be missing; if present it is once, few, many or a size class.

J gene: TRBJ2-6; clone size: NA; V gene: TRBV7-3; CDR3 protein: ASSLMGPGTGANVLT
J gene: TRBJ1-5; clone size: NA; V gene: TRBV30; CDR3 protein: AFSRQSGQPQH
J gene: TRBJ1-2; clone size: NA; V gene: TRBV5-1; CDR3 protein: ASSGMGTVRGYT
J gene: TRBJ1-2; clone size: NA; V gene: TRBV19; CDR3 protein: ASTSDTALRYT
J gene: TRBJ1-5; clone size: NA; V gene: TRBV20-1; CDR3 protein: SASPRQGSNQPQH
J gene: TRBJ1-3; clone size: NA; V gene: TRBV27; CDR3 protein: ASSLIGSGNTIY
J gene: TRBJ2-1; clone size: NA; V gene: TRBV14; CDR3 protein: ASSQVYGAGEQF
J gene: TRBJ2-1; clone size: NA; V gene: TRBV20-1; CDR3 protein: SAPRTSGDEQF
J gene: TRBJ1-5; clone size: NA; V gene: TRBV2; CDR3 protein: ASSEGGRRSNQPQH
J gene: TRBJ1-6; clone size: NA; V gene: TRBV15; CDR3 protein: ATSRASNSPLH
J gene: TRBJ1-1; clone size: NA; V gene: TRBV12-3/TRBV12-4; CDR3 protein: ASSLLQGATEAF
J gene: TRBJ1-1; clone size: NA; V gene: TRBV12-3/TRBV12-4; CDR3 protein: ASNLGPNTEAF
J gene: TRBJ2-1; clone size: NA; V gene: TRBV7-2; CDR3 protein: ASRSGGWLNEQF
J gene: TRBJ2-6; clone size: NA; V gene: TRBV20-1; CDR3 protein: SAPGRVVAGANVLT
J gene: TRBJ2-7; clone size: few; V gene: TRBV4-2; CDR3 protein: ASSQDRDRGNEQY
J gene: TRBJ1-6; clone size: NA; V gene: TRBV12-3/TRBV12-4; CDR3 protein: ASSPTSSPLH
J gene: TRBJ1-2; clone size: NA; V gene: TRBV29-1; CDR3 protein: SASTGTAGHGT
J gene: TRBJ1-2; clone size: NA; V gene: TRBV30; CDR3 protein: AWSVPGQLLPNGYT
J gene: TRBJ1-6; clone size: NA; V gene: TRBV2; CDR3 protein: ATPGQGVHNSPLH
J gene: TRBJ1-4; clone size: NA; V gene: TRBV20-1; CDR3 protein: SAEGQPGGKLF
J gene: TRBJ1-5; clone size: NA; V gene: TRBV28; CDR3 protein: ASRARLEGNQPQH
J gene: TRBJ1-2; clone size: NA; V gene: TRBV20-1; CDR3 protein: SAPRGNYGYT
J gene: TRBJ2-3; clone size: NA; V gene: TRBV5-1; CDR3 protein: ASSLLGTHITDTQY
J gene: TRBJ2-1; clone size: few; V gene: TRBV6-5; CDR3 protein: ASSYSPGIYNEQF
J gene: TRBJ1-3; clone size: few; V gene: TRBV29-1; CDR3 protein: SVDEGGGNTIY
J gene: TRBJ1-5; clone size: NA; V gene: TRBV20-1; CDR3 protein: SAKHDSNQPQH
J gene: TRBJ2-5; clone size: few; V gene: TRBV2; CDR3 protein: ASSTRLAGQETQY
J gene: TRBJ1-6; clone size: NA; V gene: TRBV30; CDR3 protein: AWSVEVSYNSPLH
J gene: TRBJ2-3; clone size: NA; V gene: TRBV6-2/TRBV6-3; CDR3 protein: ASSPRSADTQY
J gene: TRBJ2-7; clone size: once; V gene: TRBV2; CDR3 protein: ASSEALGTGKWY
J gene: TRBJ1-1; clone size: NA; V gene: TRBV12-3/TRBV12-4; CDR3 protein: ASSLGWAGNTEAF
J gene: TRBJ1-2; clone size: NA; V gene: TRBV4-1; CDR3 protein: ASSQASGGRGYT
J gene: TRBJ2-2; clone size: NA; V gene: TRBV12-5; CDR3 protein: ASGLARGQGAQANTGELF
J gene: TRBJ2-5; clone size: NA; V gene: TRBV6-6; CDR3 protein: ASSRRTSGQETQY
J gene: TRBJ2-5; clone size: NA; V gene: TRBV19; CDR3 protein: ASSKGGARGETQY
J gene: TRBJ1-2; clone size: NA; V gene: TRBV28; CDR3 protein: ASSPDPEGYT
J gene: TRBJ2-1; clone size: once; V gene: TRBV10-3; CDR3 protein: AISEPAGTGVNEQF
J gene: TRBJ1-5; clone size: NA; V gene: TRBV20-1; CDR3 protein: SASIGGAGQPQH
J gene: TRBJ2-7; clone size: NA; V gene: TRBV10-3; CDR3 protein: ATCQVTYEQY
J gene: TRBJ2-3; clone size: NA; V gene: TRBV30; CDR3 protein: AWSVGGDTQY
J gene: TRBJ2-5; clone size: NA; V gene: TRBV6-5; CDR3 protein: ASSYSLRQETQY
J gene: TRBJ2-6; clone size: NA; V gene: TRBV7-3; CDR3 protein: ASRQGNANVLT
J gene: TRBJ1-2; clone size: NA; V gene: TRBV20-1; CDR3 protein: SATARQGLGGYT
J gene: TRBJ1-3; clone size: NA; V gene: TRBV19; CDR3 protein: ASSIDLRGLSGNTIY
J gene: TRBJ2-2; clone size: once; V gene: TRBV29-1; CDR3 protein: SVEAATGTGELF
J gene: TRBJ1-2; clone size: NA; V gene: TRBV29-1; CDR3 protein: SVEEGPGGYGYT
J gene: TRBJ1-6; clone size: NA; V gene: TRBV3-1; CDR3 protein: ASSQEHRSSYNSPLH
J gene: TRBJ2-3; clone size: NA; V gene: TRBV9; CDR3 protein: ASSAAGSDTQY
J gene: TRBJ2-3; clone size: NA; V gene: TRBV30; CDR3 protein: AWSVSAGGRSDTQY
J gene: TRBJ2-2; clone size: NA; V gene: TRBV7-9; CDR3 protein: ASSPRQGAYTGELF
J gene: TRBJ1-5; clone size: NA; V gene: TRBV29-1; CDR3 protein: SVRQGPDQPQH
J gene: TRBJ2-4; clone size: NA; V gene: TRBV11-2; CDR3 protein: ASSSGQGKNIQY
J gene: TRBJ2-7; clone size: NA; V gene: TRBV6-1; CDR3 protein: ASSRDSEQY
J gene: TRBJ1-6; clone size: NA; V gene: TRBV5-4; CDR3 protein: ASTPFGENSPLH
J gene: TRBJ2-5; clone size: NA; V gene: TRBV29-1; CDR3 protein: SVPASGGETQY